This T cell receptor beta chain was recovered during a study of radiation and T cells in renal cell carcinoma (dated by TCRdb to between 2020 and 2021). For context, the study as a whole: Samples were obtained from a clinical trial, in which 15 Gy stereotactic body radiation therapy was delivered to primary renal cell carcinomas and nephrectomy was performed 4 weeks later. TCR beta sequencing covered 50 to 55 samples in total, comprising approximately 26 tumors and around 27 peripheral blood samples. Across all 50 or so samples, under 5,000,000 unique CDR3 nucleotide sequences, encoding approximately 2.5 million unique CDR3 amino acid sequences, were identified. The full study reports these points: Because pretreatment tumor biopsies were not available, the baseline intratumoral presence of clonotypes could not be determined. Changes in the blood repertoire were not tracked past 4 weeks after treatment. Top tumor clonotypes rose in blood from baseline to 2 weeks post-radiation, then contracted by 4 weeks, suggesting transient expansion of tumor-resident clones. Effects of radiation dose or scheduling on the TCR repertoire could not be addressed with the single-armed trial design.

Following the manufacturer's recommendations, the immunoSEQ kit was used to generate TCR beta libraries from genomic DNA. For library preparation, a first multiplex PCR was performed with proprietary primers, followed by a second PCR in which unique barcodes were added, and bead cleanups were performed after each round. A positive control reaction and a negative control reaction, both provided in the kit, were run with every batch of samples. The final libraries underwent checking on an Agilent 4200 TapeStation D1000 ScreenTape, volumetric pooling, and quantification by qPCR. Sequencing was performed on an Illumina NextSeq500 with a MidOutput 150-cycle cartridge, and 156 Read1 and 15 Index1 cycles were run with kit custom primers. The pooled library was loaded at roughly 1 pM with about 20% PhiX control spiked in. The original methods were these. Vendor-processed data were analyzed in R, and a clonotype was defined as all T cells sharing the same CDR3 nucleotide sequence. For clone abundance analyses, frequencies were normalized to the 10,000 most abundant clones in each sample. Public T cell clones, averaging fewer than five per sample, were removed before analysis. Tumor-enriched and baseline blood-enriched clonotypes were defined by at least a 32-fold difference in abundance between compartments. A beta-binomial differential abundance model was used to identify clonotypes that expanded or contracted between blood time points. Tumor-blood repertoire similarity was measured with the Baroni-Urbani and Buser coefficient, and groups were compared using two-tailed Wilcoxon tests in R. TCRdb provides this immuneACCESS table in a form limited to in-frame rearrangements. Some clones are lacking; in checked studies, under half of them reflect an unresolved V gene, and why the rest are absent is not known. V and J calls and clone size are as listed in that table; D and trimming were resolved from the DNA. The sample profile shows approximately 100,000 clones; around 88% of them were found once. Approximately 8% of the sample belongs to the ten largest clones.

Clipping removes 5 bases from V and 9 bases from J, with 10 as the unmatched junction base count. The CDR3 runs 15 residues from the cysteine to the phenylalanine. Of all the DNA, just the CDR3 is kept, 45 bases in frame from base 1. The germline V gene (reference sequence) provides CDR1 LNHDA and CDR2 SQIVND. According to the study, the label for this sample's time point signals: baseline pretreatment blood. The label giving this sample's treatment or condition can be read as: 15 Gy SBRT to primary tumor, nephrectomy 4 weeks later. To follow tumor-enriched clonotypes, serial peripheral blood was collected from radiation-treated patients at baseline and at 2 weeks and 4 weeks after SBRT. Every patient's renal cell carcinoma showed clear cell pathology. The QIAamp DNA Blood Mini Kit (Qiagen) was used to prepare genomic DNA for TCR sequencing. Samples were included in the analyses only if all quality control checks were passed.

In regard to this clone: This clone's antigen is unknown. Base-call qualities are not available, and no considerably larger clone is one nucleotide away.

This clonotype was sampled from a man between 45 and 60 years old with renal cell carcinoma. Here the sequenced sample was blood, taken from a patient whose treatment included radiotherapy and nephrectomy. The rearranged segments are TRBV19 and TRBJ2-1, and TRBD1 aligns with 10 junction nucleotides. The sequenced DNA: TGTGCCAGTAGTCTTGGGGACAGGGGTTGGGGTGAGCAGTTCTTC. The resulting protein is CASSLGDRGWGEQFF.